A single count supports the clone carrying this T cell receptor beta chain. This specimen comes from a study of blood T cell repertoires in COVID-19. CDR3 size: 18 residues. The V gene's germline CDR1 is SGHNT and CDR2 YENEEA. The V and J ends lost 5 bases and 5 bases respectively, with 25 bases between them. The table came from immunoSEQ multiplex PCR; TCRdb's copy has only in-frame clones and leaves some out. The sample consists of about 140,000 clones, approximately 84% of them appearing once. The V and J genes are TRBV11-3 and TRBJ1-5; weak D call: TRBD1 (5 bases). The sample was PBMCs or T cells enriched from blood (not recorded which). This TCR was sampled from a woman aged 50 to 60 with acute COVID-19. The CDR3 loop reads CASSPPTGGSKVDQPQHF. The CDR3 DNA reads TGTGCCAGCAGCCCCCCCACAGGTGGCTCGAAAGTGGATCAGCCCCAGCATTTT.